This T cell receptor beta chain emerged from a study of T cell repertoires and HLA-DP antigens. Study information: Donor ages ranged from 18-to-29 to 60-to-69; two men, one woman.

Between the trimmed V and J ends, which lost 5 bases and 8 bases, there was a span of 12 bases. CDR1 and CDR2 (germline): SGHVS, FNYEAQ. The CDR3 is 12 residues long. A remark on this clone: Antigen specificity is unknown.

TCRdb's table, derived via immunoSEQ multiplex PCR, lists solely in-frame clones and lacks some. The data hold almost 90,000 clones, with roughly 86% observed a single time. The sample consisted of CD4+ T cells from PBMCs. The rearrangement uses TRBV7-6 and TRBJ1-1; D unresolved. The clonotype comes from a man aged 50 to 59 in good health and CMV-seronegative. CDR3 sequence: CASSQDMGEAFF. The DNA of the CDR3 is TGTGCCAGCAGCCAGGATATGGGGGAAGCTTTCTTT.